One sample yielded the 6 T cell receptor beta chains listed below, sequenced in a study of cytomegalovirus exposure and HLA in healthy donors. 60 Vbeta and 13 Jbeta primers were used in PCR. The data were produced by immunoSEQ multiplex PCR, yet TCRdb's version contains in-frame clones alone and is incomplete. The profile shows roughly 65,000 clones, roughly 75% of them singletons. Source material: PBMCs. These receptors all come from a woman younger than 45 in good health and CMV-seronegative.

In this sample, this clone turned up once. The rearrangement joins TRBV4-2 to TRBJ1-4, with 8 bases matching TRBD1. Germline V gene data show CDR1 as LGHNA and CDR2 as YNFKEQ. This CDR3 spans 18 amino acids. V was pared by 0 bases and J by 9 bases, with 15 bases of the junction left unmatched. The CDR3 sequence is CASSQDPSPWTGMKKLFF. The CDR3 DNA reads as TGTGCCAGCAGCCAAGATCCGAGTCCATGGACAGGGATGAAAAAACTGTTTTTT.

The chain recombines TRBV2 with TRBJ2-6, with TRBD1 matching over 8 bases. In germline, CDR1 is SNHLY, CDR2 FYNNEI. After removal of 8 bases from V and 4 bases from J, the junction contained 7 bases not matched to a gene. This CDR3 region has 15 residues. The CDR3 sequence is CASDTTGAGANVLTF. CDR3 bases: TGTGCCAGCGATACGACAGGGGCCGGGGCCAACGTCCTGACTTTC.

This rearrangement joins TRBV7-6 to TRBJ2-5; tentative D call: TRBD1 (5 bases). The ends were cut back, 1 base at V and 4 bases at J, with 10 bases in the middle. The V gene's germline CDR1 is SGHVS and CDR2 FNYEAQ. This CDR3 region has 14 residues. CDR3 protein: CASSLGQRPETQYF. CDR3 coding DNA: TGTGCCAGCAGCTTAGGACAGAGACCAGAGACCCAGTACTTC.

This chain joins TRBV19 and TRBJ2-1; 7 bases line up with TRBD2. Per the germline V gene, CDR1 is LNHDA and CDR2 is SQIVND (reference sequence). The trim removed 2 bases at V and 0 bases at J, leaving 4 bases unmatched. CDR3 size: 16 residues. CDR3 protein: CASSILAVSSYNEQFF. CDR3 DNA sequence: TGTGCCAGTAGTATACTAGCGGTTAGCTCCTACAATGAGCAGTTCTTC.

V is TRBV5-1 and J is TRBJ2-4; D unresolved. Germline loops: CDR1 SGHRS, CDR2 YFSETQ. The CDR3 spans 15 residues. V was cut by 0 bases and J by 9 bases, with 16 bases left in between. The CDR3: CASSLVGSHEVIQYF. CDR3 DNA: TGCGCCAGCAGCTTGGTTGGCTCCCACGAGGTCATTCAGTACTTC. Combining the CDR3 with reference TRBV5-1 and TRBJ2-4 gives the whole variable domain KAGVTQTPRYLIKTRGQQVTLSCSPISGHRSVSWYQQTPGQGLQFLFEYFSETQRNKGNFPGRFSGRQFSNSRSEMNVSTLELGDSALYLCASSLVGSHEVIQYFGAGTRLSVL.

The V and J genes are TRBV9 and TRBJ2-2, with D possibly matching TRBD2 (5 bases). The CDR3 sequence is 17 residues long. The germline CDR1 and CDR2 sequences are SGDLS and YYNGEE. V shed 4 bases and J shed 0 bases, with 16 bases lying between them. For the CDR3, the DNA is TGTGCCAGCAGCCAAACTCATAGCGTCCCGAACACCGGGGAGCTGTTTTTT. Translation gives CASSQTHSVPNTGELFF.